The rows below give T cell receptor beta chains drawn from one sample of a study of early T cells in non-severe SARS-CoV-2 infection. Each CDR3 protein gets one entry after TCRdb re-called the 5' RACE reads with MiXCR. The table lists approximately 22,000 distinct CDR3 sequences, 4.5% of them singletons. The specimen was whole blood. The receptors stem from an adult who was a healthcare worker with PCR-confirmed SARS-CoV-2 infection or an uninfected control (not recorded which). CDR3s include the opening cysteine and the closing phenylalanine or tryptophan. A D gene is named only where the DNA matches it firmly. Rows may omit the clone size; those that give it use once, few, many or a size class.

TRBD1 TRBJ2-5 TRBV11-1 - TGTGCCAGCAGCGACAGGGGCCAAGAGACCCAGTACTTC CASSDRGQETQYF
TRBD1 TRBJ1-2 TRBV4-1 many TGCGCCAGCAGCCAAGATGTCCAGGGGGCTCTGATTGGCTACACCTTC CASSQDVQGALIGYTF
- TRBJ1-1 TRBV27 many TGTGCCAGCAGTTCCCTTGAAGCTTTCTTT CASSSLEAFF
- TRBJ1-2 TRBV5-1 many TGCGCCAGCAGCTTGACAGGGTTATATGGCTACACCTTC CASSLTGLYGYTF
- TRBJ2-2 TRBV7-8 - TGTGCCAGCAGCCACTGGGACTTACAAACCGGGGAGCTGTTTTTT CASSHWDLQTGELFF
- TRBJ2-6 TRBV5-4 - TGTGCCAGCAGCCGGGACTTCGCCTCTGGGGCCAACGTCCTGACTTTC CASSRDFASGANVLTF
- TRBJ2-6 TRBV3-1 many TGTGCCAGCAGTTCCGGGGGGCTAAGTGGGGCCAACGTCCTGACTTTC CASSSGGLSGANVLTF
- TRBJ1-5 TRBV6-1 few TGTGCCAGCAGTGAAACCAGGGGTCAGCCCCAGCATTTT CASSETRGQPQHF
- TRBJ1-5 TRBV5-1 many TGCGCCAGCAGCCCCCACCGTGGCGGCTCGGTGCAGCCCCAGCATTTT CASSPHRGGSVQPQHF
- TRBJ2-7 TRBV5-1 many TGCGCCAGCAGCTTACAGGGCGAGCAGTACTTC CASSLQGEQYF
- TRBJ1-4 TRBV4-3 many TGCGCCAGCAGCCAAGATGCACAGGAGTTAAATGAAAAACTGTTTTTT CASSQDAQELNEKLFF
TRBD1 TRBJ1-2 TRBV28 - TGTGCCAGCAGTTTAGGACAGGGGAACCCCTATGGCTACACCTTC CASSLGQGNPYGYTF
TRBD1 TRBJ1-5 TRBV28 many TGTGCCAGCAGTTTATCCAGACAGGGTGGGCAGCCCCAGCATTTT CASSLSRQGGQPQHF
- TRBJ1-1 TRBV6-6 - TGTGCCAGCAGACCCCAGGCGATCGCTGAAGCTTTCTTT CASRPQAIAEAFF
- TRBJ2-4 TRBV4-1 many TGCGCCAGCAGCCAAGTCCCGGCAGGGGAGGCCGTTCAGTACTTC CASSQVPAGEAVQYF
- TRBJ2-2 TRBV6-2/TRBV6-3 - TGTGCCAGCAGTTACTCTGTGGAGGCCGGGGAGCTGTTTTTT CASSYSVEAGELFF
- TRBJ1-3 TRBV18 many TGTGCCAGCTCACTGACGACGGGGTCTGGAAACACCATATATTTT CASSLTTGSGNTIYF
- TRBJ1-1 TRBV6-5 many TGTGCCAACCTTCCAGGGACGGTGAACACTGAAGCTTTCTTT CANLPGTVNTEAFF
- TRBJ2-6 TRBV7-3 many TGTGCCAGCAGCTTAAATTGGCAGGGGCCTCTCTCCTCTGGGGCCAACGTCCTGACTTTC CASSLNWQGPLSSGANVLTF
- TRBJ2-7 TRBV29-1 many TGCAGCGTTGAAGGCCTTGGATTAAGGGGGGCGGGTGAGCAGTACTTC CSVEGLGLRGAGEQYF
- TRBJ1-1 TRBV12-3/TRBV12-4 - TGTGCCAGCAGTTTTTCCGGAGCGCGCAACACTGAAGCTTTCTTT CASSFSGARNTEAFF
- TRBJ2-7 TRBV29-1 few TGCAGCGTTGGTCAAGTCTACGAGCAGTACTTC CSVGQVYEQYF
- TRBJ2-1 TRBV7-9 many TGTGCCAGCAGCCCCACCGGGCAAAACTACAATGAGCAGTTCTTC CASSPTGQNYNEQFF
TRBD1 TRBJ1-1 TRBV29-1 many TGCAGCGTTGTGGTCGGGACAGGGCCGAACACTGAAGCTTTCTTT CSVVVGTGPNTEAFF
- TRBJ2-2 TRBV28 - TGTGCCAGCAGTTTATTAGGGGGGCTGAAGGCCGGGGAGCTGTTTTTT CASSLLGGLKAGELFF
- TRBJ2-7 TRBV6-6 many TGTGCCAGCAGCTCGGACAGCGAGCAGTACTTC CASSSDSEQYF
- TRBJ2-3 TRBV7-9 many TGTGCCAGCAGCTTAGTGTCTTACTCGAACCCAACGCAGTATTTT CASSLVSYSNPTQYF
- TRBJ2-2 TRBV3-1 many TGTGCCAGCAGTCAAAACGTGGGGGACATACTCACCGGGGAGCTGTTTTTT CASSQNVGDILTGELFF
TRBD1 TRBJ2-4 TRBV4-3 few TGCGCCAGCAGCCAAGACTCGGGACAGGGAAACATTCAGTACTTC CASSQDSGQGNIQYF
- TRBJ1-1 TRBV5-1 - TGCGCCAGCAGCTTGCTGTCTAACACTGAAGCTTTCTTT CASSLLSNTEAFF
- TRBJ2-2 TRBV20-1 many TGCAGTGCTAGGGCTGGTTCTTCAGTCTCCGGGGAGCTGTTTTTT CSARAGSSVSGELFF
TRBD1 TRBJ2-2 TRBV7-3 many TGTGCCAGCAGTAAAGGGGGCGTCGCGAACACCGGGGAGCTGTTTTTT CASSKGGVANTGELFF
TRBD2 TRBJ2-2 TRBV11-2 many TGTGCCAGCAAACGGGTGCTAGCGGGAAACACCGGGGAGCTGTTTTTT CASKRVLAGNTGELFF
- TRBJ2-7 TRBV20-1 few TGCAGTGCTATCCGGGGGTTAGGGAGCTACGAGCAGTACTTC CSAIRGLGSYEQYF
TRBD1 TRBJ2-6 TRBV27 few TGTGCCAGCAGTTTTACAGGGGTTTCTGGGGCCAACGTCCTGACTTTC CASSFTGVSGANVLTF
- TRBJ1-1 TRBV6-1 many TGTGCCAGCAGTCCAGCAGGGCTGTCGAACACTGAAGCTTTCTTT CASSPAGLSNTEAFF
TRBD2 TRBJ2-1 TRBV4-2 many TGTGCCAGCAGCCAAGTTCTAGCGGGAGGCCCCGATGAGCAGTTCTTC CASSQVLAGGPDEQFF
- TRBJ2-3 TRBV7-7 few TGTGCTAGCAGCTTGGGACACGGCACAGATACGCAGTATTTT CASSLGHGTDTQYF
TRBD2 TRBJ2-5 TRBV7-6 many TGTGCCAGCAGCTTGGGACTAGCGGGGGTTCAAGAGACCCAGTACTTC CASSLGLAGVQETQYF
TRBD2 TRBJ2-7 TRBV19 many TGTGCCAGTAGTTTGCGGGGGACCTACGAGCAGTACTTC CASSLRGTYEQYF
- TRBJ2-6 TRBV18 few TGTGCCAGCTCACCACTCTTAGGGAAAATACCTTCTGGGGCCAACGTCCTGACTTTC CASSPLLGKIPSGANVLTF
- TRBJ2-7 TRBV20-1 - TGCAGTGCTAGAGTTGCAGGGCTGTACGAGCAGTACTTC CSARVAGLYEQYF
- TRBJ2-4 TRBV29-1 many TGCAGCGCCTCGGACGGTGGGGTAGCGACCGCTTTC CSASDGGVATAF
TRBD1 TRBJ1-5 TRBV7-8 many TGTGCCAGCAGCTTGGACAGGGGGTTTCAGCCCCAGCATTTT CASSLDRGFQPQHF
TRBD1 TRBJ1-5 TRBV7-2 medium-sized TGTGCCAGCAGCCCACAGACAGGGAGCAATCAGCCCCAGCATTTT CASSPQTGSNQPQHF
- TRBJ2-7 TRBV13 - TGTGCCAGCAGCCCCGCAGACAGAACCTACGAGCAGTACTTC CASSPADRTYEQYF
TRBD2 TRBJ2-1 TRBV30 - TGTGCCTGGAGTGTCGGCAGACTAGCGGGAGCTCCCCAAACTTACAATGAGCAGTTCTTC CAWSVGRLAGAPQTYNEQFF
- TRBJ2-7 TRBV10-3 many TGTGCCATCAAAGGGGCAGGGACTCACGAGCAGTACTTC CAIKGAGTHEQYF